What follows describes a single T cell receptor beta chain. The antigen is not known. Clones were read by immunoSEQ multiplex PCR, and TCRdb kept only the in-frame ones, dropping some. This table has about 120,000 clones, roughly 89% appearing once. Germline V gene lookup returns CDR1 MNHNS and CDR2 SASEGT. Losses at the gene ends were 3 bases for V and 5 bases for J; bases not matched to a gene: 7. CDR3 length: 17 residues. This specimen belongs to a study of cytomegalovirus exposure and HLA in healthy donors. Study-level results: With high specificity and sensitivity, the classifier reportedly diagnosed cytomegalovirus status. Rarity characterized most TCR sequences, yet some public TCRs appeared in many donors. The authors listed 164 TCR beta chains as cytomegalovirus-associated. First-cohort TCR clusters tended to co-occur in the 120 or so validation repertoires, a later analysis found.

Sequenced: PBMCs. The chain links TRBV6-1 to TRBJ2-1, with 13 bases that match TRBD2. The sequence came from a woman younger than 30 in good health and CMV-seronegative. CDR3 region: CASSDRGLAGVDNEQFF. The CDR3 DNA reads as TGTGCCAGCAGTGACCGTGGACTAGCGGGAGTCGACAATGAGCAGTTCTTC.